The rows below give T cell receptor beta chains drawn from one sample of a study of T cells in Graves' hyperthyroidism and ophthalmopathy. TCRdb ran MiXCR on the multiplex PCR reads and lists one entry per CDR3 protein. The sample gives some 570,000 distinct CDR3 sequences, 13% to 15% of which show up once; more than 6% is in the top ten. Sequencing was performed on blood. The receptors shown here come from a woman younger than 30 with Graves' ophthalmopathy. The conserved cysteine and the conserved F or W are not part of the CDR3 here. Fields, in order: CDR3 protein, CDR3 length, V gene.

ASSTSSGTSGSWNEQF | 16 | TRBV2
ASSSIRDGTYEQY | 13 | TRBV11-2
ASSYLPDRGSGYT | 13 | TRBV6-5
ASSQRVSTFDEQF | 13 | TRBV4-2
ASSWGQGDYGYT | 12 | TRBV6-1
ASARTSVTGELF | 12 | TRBV11-2
ASSIPSLGCSGNTIY | 15 | TRBV19
ASSVGGPYNEQF | 12 | TRBV7-3
ASGLVRQPQH | 10 | TRBV28
ASSYSIYSSGNYGYT | 15 | TRBV6-5
ASSESPIYEQY | 11 | TRBV25-1
ASSLGVVNEQF | 11 | TRBV5-6
ASSQDPTSGRSYNEQF | 16 | TRBV4-3
ASSSGAGGPGAEQF | 14 | TRBV12-3/TRBV12-4
ASSENQQGNSPLH | 13 | TRBV6-1
ASSQLTGTGELF | 12 | TRBV7-9
ASSTYSGTAYEQY | 13 | TRBV5-1
ASILGLAIGYEQY | 13 | TRBV5-1
ASSFTISSGRAEYNEQF | 17 | TRBV7-7
ASNPGTSSTDTQY | 13 | TRBV9
ATGEIPRWTSGRKETQY | 17 | TRBV6-1
ASSPGLAGEADTQY | 14 | TRBV18
ASSPLRGRRGYT | 12 | TRBV5-1
ASSRGGAEHTQY | 12 | TRBV6-1
ASSYSPSGANVLT | 13 | TRBV6-6
ASSQVASGNEQF | 12 | TRBV3-1
ASSDGGYTDTQY | 12 | TRBV6-1
ASSIVGPRAPTHNQPQH | 17 | TRBV19
ASSETGGTTEAF | 12 | TRBV2
ASNRGGPSYEQY | 12 | TRBV7-9
ASSLNRLSSYEQY | 13 | TRBV12-3/TRBV12-4
ASSRTSLSKSEQF | 13 | TRBV27
ASSTSVEQF | 9 | TRBV19
ASSPGVGITYEQY | 13 | TRBV7-8
ASRPVTVNTEAF | 12 | TRBV28
ASSHLEISYGYT | 12 | TRBV3-1
ASRAGTSGVDTQY | 13 | TRBV2
ASSPGTSGIAINEQF | 15 | TRBV7-9
ASSLEAAKGAVY | 12 | TRBV5-1
SVARDDEAF | 9 | TRBV29-1
ASSESATLEEAQY | 13 | TRBV2
ASSGGGRGRSSYNEQF | 16 | TRBV13
ASQGPNYGYT | 10 | TRBV13